There are a few counts of the clone carrying this T cell receptor (beta chain). The CDR3 spans 14 residues. V lost 2 bases and J lost 5, with 12 bases in between. Germline CDR1 and CDR2: SGHTA and FQGNSA. This sample is drawn from a study of blood T cells in healthy people across ages. The donors, aged about 6 to 95, were healthy Caucasians from Russia. With each sample, at least 6 micrograms of total RNA were extracted. The second PCR ran about 6 to 12 cycles with a sample-barcoded 5' primer and J-beta primers. MiXCR was run by TCRdb on the 5' RACE reads, yielding one entry per CDR3 protein. The data hold about 800,000 distinct CDR3 sequences, with roughly 64% observed a single time.

This TCR derives from a man aged 25 to 40 in good health. V is TRBV7-2 and J is TRBJ2-5; tentative D call: TRBD2 (5 bases). The specimen sequenced was blood. CDR3 nucleotide sequence: TGTGCCAGCAGCTTAAGGGCTAGCTGGGAGACCCAGTACTTC. This codes for CASSLRASWETQYF.